The 32 T cell receptor beta chains below were found in one sample sequenced in a study of cytomegalovirus exposure and HLA in healthy donors. PCR amplification relied on 60 Vbeta primers (plus 13 Jbeta primers). TCRdb's copy holds only in-frame clones and misses some; the assay was immunoSEQ multiplex PCR. The profile covers over 150,000 clones, with 85% appearing a single time and 1% taken by the ten largest. Sequencing was performed on PBMCs. Receptors were obtained from a boy younger than 10 in good health and CMV-seronegative.

This clone has more than one count but fewer than ten. A junction boundary mismatches the germline segment, possibly from a read error. The rearrangement links TRBV7-9 to TRBJ1-1; the D is unclear. Germline CDR1 reads SEHNR; CDR2 reads FQNEAQ (reference sequence). The CDR3 runs to 12 residues. CDR3 protein: CSSSLANTEAFF. In nucleotides, the CDR3 is TGTTCCAGCAGCTTGGCGAACACTGAAGCTTTCTTT.

The rearrangement uses TRBV7-8 and TRBJ2-7; no definite D call. The germline V and J ends were trimmed by 2 bases and 3 bases, with 11 bases remaining between them. This CDR3 has 14 residues. CDR1 is SGHVS and CDR2 is FQNEAQ in the germline V gene. CDR3 nucleotides: TGTGCCAGCAGCTTACTGGGCAGTTTCTACGAGCAGTACTTC. Protein sequence: CASSLLGSFYEQYF. Drawing the rest from reference TRBV7-8 and TRBJ2-7, the complete variable domain is GAGVSQSPRYKVAKRGQDVALRCDPISGHVSLFWYQQALGQGPEFLTYFQNEAQLDKSGLPSDRFFAERPEGSVSTLKIQRTQQEDSAVYLCASSLLGSFYEQYFGPGTRLTVT.

The genes are TRBV5-1 and TRBJ1-1; 8 nucleotides match TRBD1. Trimming at V came to 2 bases and at J to 0 bases, leaving 9 bases not matched to a gene. CDR1 SGHRS and CDR2 YFSETQ come from the germline V gene. The CDR3 spans 17 residues. CDR3 loop: CASSLVRTGTMNTEAFF. CDR3 nucleotides: TGCGCCAGCAGCTTAGTAAGGACAGGGACTATGAACACTGAAGCTTTCTTT.

The gene calls are TRBV28 and TRBJ2-1; 10 nucleotides match TRBD1. J was trimmed by 16 bases and V by 5 bases; bases with no gene match: 11. The CDR3 runs 13 residues. Germline V gives CDR1 MDHEN, CDR2 SYDVKM. CDR3 loop: CASSHTSTGGAFF. CDR3 in DNA: TGTGCCAGCAGTCATACCTCGACAGGGGGCGCTTTCTTC.

J is TRBJ1-3 and V is TRBV5-6; D remains unclear. Germline V lookup: CDR1 SGHDT, CDR2 YYEEEE. Trimming cost V 2 bases and J 0 bases, with 6 bases left between them. CDR3 length: 14 amino acids. The CDR3 bases are TGTGCCAGCAGCTTATTAGACTCTGGAAACACCATATATTTT. It is translated as CASSLLDSGNTIYF. Supplemented by reference TRBV5-6 and TRBJ1-3, the full variable domain reads DAGVTQSPTHLIKTRGQQVTLRCSPKSGHDTVSWYQQALGQGPQFIFQYYEEEERQRGNFPDRFSGHQFPNYSSELNVNALLLGDSALYLCASSLLDSGNTIYFGEGSWLTVV.

The chain has TRBV2 and TRBJ2-3; D not resolved. With 6 bases removed from V and 2 bases from J, the gap between germline ends came to 6 bases. This CDR3 contains 12 residues. Per the germline V gene, CDR1 is SNHLY and CDR2 is FYNNEI. The CDR3 protein is CASSLVTDTQYF. CDR3 nucleotide sequence: TGTGCCAGCAGCCTCGTCACAGATACGCAGTATTTT.

This chain uses TRBV2 with TRBJ2-3; 11 nucleotides align to TRBD1. Germline assignment: CDR1 SNHLY and CDR2 FYNNEI. V shed 6 bases, J shed 5 bases, and the junction held 10 bases outside the gene matches. CDR3 length: 16 amino acids. The CDR3, as DNA: TGTGCCAGCAGAGAGAACCCGGGACAGGGGGGAGATACGCAGTATTTT. Amino acid sequence: CASRENPGQGGDTQYF. Based on the CDR3 plus reference TRBV2 and TRBJ2-3, the full variable domain is EPEVTQTPSHQVTQMGQEVILRCVPISNHLYFYWYRQILGQKVEFLVSFYNNEISEKSEIFDDQFSVERPDGSNFTLKIRSTKLEDSAMYFCASRENPGQGGDTQYFGPGTRLTVL.

The V call is TRBV9, the J call TRBJ2-5; 14 bases fit TRBD2. Germline CDR1 is SGDLS and CDR2 is YYNGEE. Trimming took 3 bases from V and 7 from J; bases not matched to a gene: 8. The length of the CDR3 is 16 residues. The CDR3 sequence: CASSARLAGGPGTQYF. The CDR3 region has the DNA TGTGCCAGCAGCGCGAGACTAGCGGGGGGGCCAGGGACCCAGTACTTC.

The V gene is TRBV6-5, the J gene TRBJ1-2; TRBD1 aligns across 7 bases. The trim removed 5 bases at V and 12 bases at J, leaving 15 bases unmatched. The CDR3 length is 14 residues. Looked up from germline, CDR1 is MNHEY and CDR2 is SVGAGI. As DNA, the CDR3 is TGTGCCAGCAGTCAAAGTCCGGGACAGCCGGTGGACACCTTC. It encodes CASSQSPGQPVDTF.

The chain has TRBV7-6 and TRBJ1-1, with TRBD1 identical over 8 bases. CDR1 and CDR2 (germline): SGHVS, FNYEAQ. Losses at the gene ends were 5 bases for V and 3 bases for J; bases not matched to a gene: 17. This CDR3 contains 18 residues. The CDR3 reads CASSPRVGAGGGYTEAFF. CDR3 nucleotides: TGTGCCAGCAGCCCGAGGGTAGGGGCAGGGGGCGGATACACTGAAGCTTTCTTT.

This clone was seen just once. This sequence joins TRBV6-5 and TRBJ2-1, with a tentative D call TRBD2 (6 bases). Germline lookup yields CDR1 MNHEY and CDR2 SVGAGI. This CDR3 contains 14 residues. The V end lost 0 bases, the J end lost 9 bases, and 12 bases lay between the germline ends. DNA of the CDR3: TGTGCCAGCAGTTACTCGAGAATGGGGGGTGAGCAGTTCTTC. Protein sequence: CASSYSRMGGEQFF.

The chain links TRBV28 to TRBJ1-1, with 7 bases lining up with TRBD1. V shed 10 bases and J 0 bases; nucleotides not matched to a gene: 5. Germline values: CDR1 MDHEN, CDR2 SYDVKM. This CDR3 spans 13 amino acids. DNA for the CDR3: TGTGCCACCGCGGGACAGATGAACACTGAAGCTTTCTTT. Translating it yields CATAGQMNTEAFF. The full variable domain, completed using reference TRBV28 and TRBJ1-1, is DVKVTQSSRYLVKRTGEKVFLECVQDMDHENMFWYRQDPGLGLRLIYFSYDVKMKEKGDIPEGYSVSREKKERFSLILESASTNQTSMYLCATAGQMNTEAFFGQGTRLTVV.

CDR3 bases: TGTGCCAGCGGAGAGGGTAGCAATCAGCCCCAGCATTTT. Its translation: CASGEGSNQPQHF. V is TRBV6-4 and J is TRBJ1-5; D is unclear. V was shortened by 8 bases and J by 0 bases, with 8 bases between the two germline ends. The germline gives CDR1 MRHNA, CDR2 SNTAGT. The CDR3 covers 13 residues.

The gene calls are TRBV28 and TRBJ2-7; D perhaps matches TRBD1 (5 bases). The CDR3 runs 15 residues. Germline loops: CDR1 MDHEN, CDR2 SYDVKM. V was clipped by 5 bases and J by 3 bases, with 17 bases between them. As DNA, the CDR3 is TGTGCCAGCAGTCTCCAAGGGGTAGGGTACTACGAGCAGTACTTC. Protein sequence: CASSLQGVGYYEQYF. Combining the CDR3 with reference TRBV28 and TRBJ2-7 gives the whole variable domain DVKVTQSSRYLVKRTGEKVFLECVQDMDHENMFWYRQDPGLGLRLIYFSYDVKMKEKGDIPEGYSVSREKKERFSLILESASTNQTSMYLCASSLQGVGYYEQYFGPGTRLTVT.

J is TRBJ1-5 and V is TRBV2; a weak D match, TRBD1 (5 bases). V was trimmed by 0 bases and J by 1 base, leaving 7 bases between them. CDR1 is SNHLY and CDR2 is FYNNEI in the germline V gene. This CDR3 has 15 residues. The CDR3 DNA sequence: TGTGCCAGCAGTGAAGCGGGGGGAAGCAATCAGCCCCAGCATTTT. This codes for CASSEAGGSNQPQHF.

The chain employs TRBV9 and TRBJ2-1, with 12 bases fitting TRBD2. CDR1 SGDLS and CDR2 YYNGEE come from the germline V gene. J lost 7 bases, V lost 0 bases, and 2 bases had no gene match. The CDR3 has 15 amino acids. For the CDR3, the DNA is TGTGCCAGCAGCGTAGCTAGCGGGGGGGCTAATGAGCAGTTCTTC. Amino acid sequence: CASSVASGGANEQFF.

The genes are TRBV6-5 and TRBJ1-1; D remains unclear. CDR1 MNHEY and CDR2 SVGAGI come from the germline V gene. Trimming left V 7 bases short and J 4 bases short, with 13 bases between. This CDR3 contains 13 residues. The CDR3 protein is CASTTGWFTEAFF. For the CDR3, the DNA is TGTGCCAGCACCACGGGGTGGTTCACTGAAGCTTTCTTT.

This chain uses TRBV7-9 with TRBJ2-2; 11 nucleotides align to TRBD1. J lost 2 bases, V lost 8 bases, and 1 base had no gene match. The CDR3 totals 14 residues. The germline CDR1 and CDR2 sequences are SEHNR and FQNEAQ (reference sequence). Here the CDR3 DNA reads TGTGCCAGCGGACAGGGGGCCAACACCGGGGAGCTGTTTTTT. Encoded protein: CASGQGANTGELFF.

The rearrangement links TRBV11-2 to TRBJ1-1; possibly TRBD1 for D (5 bases). Germline assignment: CDR1 SGHAT and CDR2 FQNNGV. The length of the CDR3 is 14 residues. The V end was cut by 1 base, the J end by 1 base, with 7 bases between. In DNA form, the CDR3 reads TGTGCCAGCAGCTTAGGGCAGGGGAACACTGAAGCTTTCTTT. This encodes CASSLGQGNTEAFF. The complete variable domain, with remaining parts taken from reference TRBV11-2 and TRBJ1-1, reads EAGVAQSPRYKIIEKRQSVAFWCNPISGHATLYWYQQILGQGPKLLIQFQNNGVVDDSQLPKDRFSAERLKGVDSTLKIQPAKLEDSAVYLCASSLGQGNTEAFFGQGTRLTVV.

The chain uses TRBV6-1 and TRBJ1-5, with no clear D. Per the germline V gene, CDR1 is MNHNS and CDR2 is SASEGT. The CDR3 length is 13 residues. Between the trimmed V and J ends, which lost 6 bases and 0 bases, there was a span of 6 bases. CDR3 in amino acids: CASSSYSNQPQHF. Here the CDR3 DNA reads TGTGCCAGCAGCAGTTATAGCAATCAGCCCCAGCATTTT.

The V and J genes are TRBV5-1 and TRBJ1-5; tentative D call: TRBD1 (5 bases). In germline, CDR1 is SGHRS, CDR2 YFSETQ. Trimming pared 2 bases from V and 8 bases from J, leaving 14 bases between. There are 14 residues in the CDR3. The CDR3: CASSFGAGVEPQHF. The CDR3 DNA sequence: TGCGCCAGCAGCTTCGGGGCGGGGGTGGAGCCCCAGCATTTT.

The chain is built from TRBV11-2 and TRBJ2-1; 8 positions match TRBD2. This CDR3 is built from 16 residues. V shed 4 bases, J shed 8 bases, and the junction held 13 bases outside the gene matches. Germline values: CDR1 SGHAT, CDR2 FQNNGV. CDR3 DNA: TGTGCCAGCAGCTCGAGGAGGAGCGGGGGTTGGGATGAGCAGTTCTTC. Protein product: CASSSRRSGGWDEQFF.

J is TRBJ2-1 and V is TRBV29-1; 11 bases are shared with TRBD2. The V segment lost 6 bases and the J segment 4 bases; nucleotides outside the gene matches: 5. CDR1 SQVTM and CDR2 ANQGSEA come from the germline V gene. This CDR3 is 14 amino acids long. The CDR3 loop reads CSVQGLAVYNEQFF. CDR3 nucleotides: TGCAGCGTCCAGGGACTAGCGGTATACAATGAGCAGTTCTTC.

The genes are TRBV19 and TRBJ2-1; maybe TRBD2 (5 bases). Germline V lookup: CDR1 LNHDA, CDR2 SQIVND (reference sequence). Trimming cost V 7 bases and J 5 bases, with 18 bases left between them. This CDR3 has 15 amino acids. The CDR3 DNA follows: TGTGCCAGTACCCACGGGCTAGCTCTTAACAATGAGCAGTTCTTC. Translated: CASTHGLALNNEQFF. The full variable domain, with the rest looked up from reference TRBV19 and TRBJ2-1, is DGGITQSPKYLFRKEGQNVTLSCEQNLNHDAMYWYRQDPGQGLRLIYYSQIVNDFQKGDIAEGYSVSREKKESFPLTVTSAQKNPTAFYLCASTHGLALNNEQFFGPGTRLTVL.

This clone showed up just once. This sequence joins TRBV10-1 and TRBJ2-1; the match to TRBD2 covers 11 bases. The CDR3 extends over 15 amino acids. V gave up 9 bases and J gave up 2 bases; unmatched junction bases: 6. Germline V gives CDR1 WNHNN, CDR2 SYGVQD (reference sequence). The CDR3 loop reads CASNPGLAAYNEQFF. DNA of the CDR3: TGCGCCAGTAACCCGGGACTAGCGGCCTACAATGAGCAGTTCTTC.

This chain uses TRBV19 with TRBJ1-4; TRBD1 aligns across 11 bases. The germline V gene encodes CDR1 LNHDA and CDR2 SQIVND (reference sequence). This CDR3 spans 15 amino acids. V shed 9 bases and J 4 bases; nucleotides not matched to a gene: 7. The CDR3 sequence: CASTGTGGRNEKLFF. The CDR3 region has the DNA TGTGCCAGCACCGGGACAGGGGGTCGTAATGAAAAACTGTTTTTT.

The V call is TRBV9, the J call TRBJ2-2; no reliable D call. Germline assignment: CDR1 SGDLS and CDR2 YYNGEE. The CDR3 is 14 amino acids. The ends were cut back, 7 bases at V and 6 bases at J, with 16 bases in the middle. The CDR3 is CASREVKGAGELFF. DNA of the CDR3: TGTGCCAGCCGCGAGGTTAAAGGAGCCGGGGAGCTGTTTTTT.

This clone appeared once. The rearrangement links TRBV28 to TRBJ1-1; no clear D gene. V dropped 10 bases and J dropped 1 base, with 4 bases sitting between them. Germline V lookup: CDR1 MDHEN, CDR2 SYDVKM. The CDR3 is made up of 10 amino acids. DNA of the CDR3: TGTGCCACCAAGAACACTGAAGCTTTCTTT. Residues: CATKNTEAFF.

V is TRBV7-9 and J is TRBJ2-4; no clear D gene. Germline CDR1 reads SEHNR; CDR2 reads FQNEAQ (reference sequence). The CDR3 has 17 residues. Trimming removed 4 bases from V and 0 bases from J, with 16 bases in between. The CDR3 bases are TGTGCCAGCAGCTGGCGGAGAAATTCTCTAGCCAAAAACATTCAGTACTTC. Translated, it gives CASSWRRNSLAKNIQYF.

The chain is built from TRBV6-5 and TRBJ2-2, with TRBD1 matching over 8 bases. Germline V gene sequence: CDR1 MNHEY, CDR2 SVGAGI. Trimming at V came to 6 bases and at J to 5 bases, leaving 2 bases not matched to a gene. The length of the CDR3 is 13 residues. CDR3 DNA sequence: TGTGCCAGCAGGACAGGGGAGACCGGGGAGCTGTTTTTT. The encoded protein is CASRTGETGELFF.

This chain joins TRBV28 and TRBJ2-3, with TRBD1 identical over 7 bases. The CDR3 loop spans 16 amino acids. The V gene end was trimmed by 4 bases and the J gene end by 5 bases; junction bases not matched to a gene: 12. Germline V CDR1 and CDR2: MDHEN, SYDVKM. This CDR3 is CASSSPWRGGGDTQYF. For the CDR3, the DNA is TGTGCCAGCAGTTCCCCTTGGCGAGGGGGCGGAGATACGCAGTATTTT. The entire variable domain, with the rest obtained from reference TRBV28 and TRBJ2-3, is as follows: DVKVTQSSRYLVKRTGEKVFLECVQDMDHENMFWYRQDPGLGLRLIYFSYDVKMKEKGDIPEGYSVSREKKERFSLILESASTNQTSMYLCASSSPWRGGGDTQYFGPGTRLTVL.

Turning to this clone: A read error may produce the germline difference seen at one junction end. This chain connects TRBV7-9 to TRBJ1-1, with D possibly being TRBD1 (6 bases). Germline assignment: CDR1 SEHNR and CDR2 FQNEAQ (reference sequence). The CDR3 has 12 residues. CDR3: CASSFPNQGIHF. Written as DNA, the CDR3 is TGTGCCAGCAGCTTTCCAAACCAGGGGATACACTTT.